Listed here is a single TCR beta chain. Its antigen is unknown. This entry belongs to a study of vaccination and CD4 T cells after COVID-19. Sequencing of cultured CD4+ T cell DNA used the Oncomine TCR Beta short-read assay. Each CDR3 protein gets one entry after TCRdb re-called the PCR reads with MiXCR. Of about 11,000 distinct CDR3 sequences in the sample, 58% were seen once. Notes on the study in general: Post-vaccination, and not before, a median 86.3% of reactive clones appeared in convalescent patients.

Specified treatment: roughly 11-day PBMC culture with coronavirus spike peptide pools or control peptides (ViraFEST assay). From germline, CDR1 is MNHEY and CDR2 SVGEGT. V was clipped by 5 bases and J by 5 bases, with 16 bases between them. The CDR3 is made up of 15 amino acids. This TCR came from a human donor who had recovered from COVID-19. Sequencing was performed on CD4+ T cells from blood, cultured in vitro. The V and J genes are TRBV6-2 or TRBV6-3 and TRBJ1-5, with no clear D. The CDR3 region is CASSTVGVGDQPQHF. The CDR3 DNA is TGTGCCAGCAGTACGGTCGGAGTAGGCGATCAGCCCCAGCATTTT.